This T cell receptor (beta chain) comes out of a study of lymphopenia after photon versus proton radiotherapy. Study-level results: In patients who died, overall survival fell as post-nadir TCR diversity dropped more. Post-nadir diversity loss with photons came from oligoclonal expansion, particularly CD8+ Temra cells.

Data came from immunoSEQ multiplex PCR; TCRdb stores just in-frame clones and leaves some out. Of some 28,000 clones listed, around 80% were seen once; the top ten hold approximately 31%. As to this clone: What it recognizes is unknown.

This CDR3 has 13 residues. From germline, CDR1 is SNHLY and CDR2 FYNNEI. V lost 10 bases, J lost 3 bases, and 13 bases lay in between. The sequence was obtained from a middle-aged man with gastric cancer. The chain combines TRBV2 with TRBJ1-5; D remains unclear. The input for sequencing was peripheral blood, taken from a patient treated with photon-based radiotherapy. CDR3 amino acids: CATSSEPNQPQHF. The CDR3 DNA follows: TGTGCCACCTCTTCGGAGCCCAATCAGCCCCAGCATTTT.